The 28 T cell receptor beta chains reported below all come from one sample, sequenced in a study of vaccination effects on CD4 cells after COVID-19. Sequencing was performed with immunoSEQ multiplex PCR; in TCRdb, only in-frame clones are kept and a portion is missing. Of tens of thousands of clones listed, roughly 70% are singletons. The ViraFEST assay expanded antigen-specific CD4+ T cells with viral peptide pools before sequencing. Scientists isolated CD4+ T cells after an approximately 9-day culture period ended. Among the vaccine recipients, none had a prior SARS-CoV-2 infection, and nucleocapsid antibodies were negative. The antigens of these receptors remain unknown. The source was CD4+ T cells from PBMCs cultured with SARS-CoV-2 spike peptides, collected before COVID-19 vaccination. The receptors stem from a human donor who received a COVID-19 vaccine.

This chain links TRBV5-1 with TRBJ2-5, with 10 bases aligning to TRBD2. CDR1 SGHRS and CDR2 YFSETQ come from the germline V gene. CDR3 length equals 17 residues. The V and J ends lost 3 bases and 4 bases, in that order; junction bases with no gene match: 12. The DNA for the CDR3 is TGCGCCAGCAGCTATCTCGCTAGCGGGAGTGGAGTAGAGACCCAGTACTTC. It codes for CASSYLASGSGVETQYF.

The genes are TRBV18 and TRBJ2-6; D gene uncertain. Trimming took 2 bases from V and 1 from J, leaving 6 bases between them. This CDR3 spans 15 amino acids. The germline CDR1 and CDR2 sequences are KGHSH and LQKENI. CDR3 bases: TGTGCCAGCTCACCATCGGCATCTGGGGCCAACGTCCTGACTTTC. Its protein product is CASSPSASGANVLTF.

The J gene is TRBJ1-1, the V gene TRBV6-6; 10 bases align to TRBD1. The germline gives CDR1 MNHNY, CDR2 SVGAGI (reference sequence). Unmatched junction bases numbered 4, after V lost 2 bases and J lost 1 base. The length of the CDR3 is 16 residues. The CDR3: CASSYGDRGENTEAFF. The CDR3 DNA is TGTGCCAGCAGTTACGGGGACAGGGGCGAGAACACTGAAGCTTTCTTT.

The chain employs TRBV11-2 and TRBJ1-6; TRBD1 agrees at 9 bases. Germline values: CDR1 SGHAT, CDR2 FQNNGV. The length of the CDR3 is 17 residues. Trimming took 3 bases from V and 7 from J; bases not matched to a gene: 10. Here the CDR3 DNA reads TGTGCCAGCAGCTTGCTGACAGGGGGTTTCAGAAATTCACCCCTCCACTTT. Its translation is CASSLLTGGFRNSPLHF.

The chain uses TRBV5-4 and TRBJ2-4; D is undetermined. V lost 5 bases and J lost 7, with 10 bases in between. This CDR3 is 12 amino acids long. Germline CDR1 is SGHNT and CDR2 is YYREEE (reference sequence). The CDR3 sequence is CASSSDGNIQYF. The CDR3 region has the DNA TGTGCCAGCAGTTCGGATGGGAACATTCAGTACTTC. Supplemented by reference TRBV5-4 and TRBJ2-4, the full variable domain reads ETGVTQSPTHLIKTRGQQVTLRCSSQSGHNTVSWYQQALGQGPQFIFQYYREEENGRGNFPPRFSGLQFPNYSSELNVNALELDDSALYLCASSSDGNIQYFGAGTRLSVL.

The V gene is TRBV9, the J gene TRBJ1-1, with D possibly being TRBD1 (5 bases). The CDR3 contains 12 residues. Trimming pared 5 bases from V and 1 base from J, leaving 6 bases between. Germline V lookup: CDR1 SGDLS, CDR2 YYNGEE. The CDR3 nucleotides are TGTGCCAGCAGTGGGGGGAACACTGAAGCTTTCTTT. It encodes CASSGGNTEAFF. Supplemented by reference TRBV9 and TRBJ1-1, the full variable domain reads DSGVTQTPKHLITATGQRVTLRCSPRSGDLSVYWYQQSLDQGLQFLIQYYNGEERAKGNILERFSAQQFPDLHSELNLSSLELGDSALYFCASSGGNTEAFFGQGTRLTVV.

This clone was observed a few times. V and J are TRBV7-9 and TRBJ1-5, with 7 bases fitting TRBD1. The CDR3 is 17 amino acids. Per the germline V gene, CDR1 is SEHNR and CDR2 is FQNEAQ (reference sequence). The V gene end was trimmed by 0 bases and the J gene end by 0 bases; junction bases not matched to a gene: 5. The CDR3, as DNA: TGTGCCAGCAGCTTAGCCCCGGACAGGTATAGCAATCAGCCCCAGCATTTT. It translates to CASSLAPDRYSNQPQHF.

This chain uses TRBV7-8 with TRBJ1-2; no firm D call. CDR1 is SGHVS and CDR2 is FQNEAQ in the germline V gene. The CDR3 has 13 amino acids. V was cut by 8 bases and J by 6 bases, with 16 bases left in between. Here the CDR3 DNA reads TGTGCCAGCCGTGGCTCTTCTAAGCATGGCTACACCTTC. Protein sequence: CASRGSSKHGYTF.

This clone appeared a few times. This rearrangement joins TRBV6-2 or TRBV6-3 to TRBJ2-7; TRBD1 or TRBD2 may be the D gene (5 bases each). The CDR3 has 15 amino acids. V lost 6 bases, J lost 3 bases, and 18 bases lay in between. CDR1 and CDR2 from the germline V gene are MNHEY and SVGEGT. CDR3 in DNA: TGTGCCAGCAGCATCCGGATCCGGGGCGACTACGAGCAGTACTTC. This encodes CASSIRIRGDYEQYF.

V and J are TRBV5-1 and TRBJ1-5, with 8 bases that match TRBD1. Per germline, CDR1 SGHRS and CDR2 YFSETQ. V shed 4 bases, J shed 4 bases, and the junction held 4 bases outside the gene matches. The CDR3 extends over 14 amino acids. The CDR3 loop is CASSPGDRNQPQHF. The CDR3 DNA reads TGCGCCAGCAGCCCCGGGGACAGGAATCAGCCCCAGCATTTT. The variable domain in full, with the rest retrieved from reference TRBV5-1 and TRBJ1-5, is KAGVTQTPRYLIKTRGQQVTLSCSPISGHRSVSWYQQTPGQGLQFLFEYFSETQRNKGNFPGRFSGRQFSNSRSEMNVSTLELGDSALYLCASSPGDRNQPQHFGDGTRLSIL.

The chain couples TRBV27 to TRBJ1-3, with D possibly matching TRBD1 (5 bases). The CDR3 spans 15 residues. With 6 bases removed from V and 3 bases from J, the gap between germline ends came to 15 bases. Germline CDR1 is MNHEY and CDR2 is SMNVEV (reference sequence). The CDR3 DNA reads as TGTGCCAGCAGCCGGGCGGGGGTAGATGGAAACACCATATATTTT. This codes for CASSRAGVDGNTIYF.

The CDR3 DNA is TGCGCCAGCAGCTTGGTGGAGGGGGGTACGCAGTATTTT. Protein: CASSLVEGGTQYF. The J gene is TRBJ2-3, the V gene TRBV5-1; D tentatively fits TRBD1 or TRBD2 (6 bases each). Trimming removed 0 bases from V and 8 bases from J, with 10 bases in between. The CDR3 has 13 amino acids. Germline assignment: CDR1 SGHRS and CDR2 YFSETQ. Supplemented by reference TRBV5-1 and TRBJ2-3, the full variable domain reads KAGVTQTPRYLIKTRGQQVTLSCSPISGHRSVSWYQQTPGQGLQFLFEYFSETQRNKGNFPGRFSGRQFSNSRSEMNVSTLELGDSALYLCASSLVEGGTQYFGPGTRLTVL.

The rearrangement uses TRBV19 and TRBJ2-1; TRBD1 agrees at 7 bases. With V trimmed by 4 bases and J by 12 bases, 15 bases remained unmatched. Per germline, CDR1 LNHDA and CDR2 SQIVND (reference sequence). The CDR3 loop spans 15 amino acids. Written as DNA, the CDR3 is TGTGCCAGTAGTAAGCAAACAGGGGTCCGGTCTCTGCAGTTCTTC. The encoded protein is CASSKQTGVRSLQFF. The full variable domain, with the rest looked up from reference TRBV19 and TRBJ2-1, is DGGITQSPKYLFRKEGQNVTLSCEQNLNHDAMYWYRQDPGQGLRLIYYSQIVNDFQKGDIAEGYSVSREKKESFPLTVTSAQKNPTAFYLCASSKQTGVRSLQFFGPGTRLTVL.

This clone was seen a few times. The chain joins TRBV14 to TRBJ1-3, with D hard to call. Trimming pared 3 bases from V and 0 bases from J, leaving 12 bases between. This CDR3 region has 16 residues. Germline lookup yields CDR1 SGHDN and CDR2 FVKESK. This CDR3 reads CASSQLGPPSGNTIYF. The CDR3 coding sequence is TGTGCCAGCAGCCAGTTGGGTCCACCCTCTGGAAACACCATATATTTT.

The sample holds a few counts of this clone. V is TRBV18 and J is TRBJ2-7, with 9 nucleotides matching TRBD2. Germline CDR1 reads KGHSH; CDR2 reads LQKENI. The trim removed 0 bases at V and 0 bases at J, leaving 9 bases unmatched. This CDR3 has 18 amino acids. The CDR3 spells CASSPPVSSGIHSYEQYF. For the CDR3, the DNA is TGTGCCAGCTCACCACCGGTTTCTAGCGGGATACACTCCTACGAGCAGTACTTC.

The CDR3 nucleotides are TGCGCCAGCAGCTTGGGGCCAGGCACCACAGATACGCAGTATTTT. It specifies CASSLGPGTTDTQYF. The genes are TRBV5-1 and TRBJ2-3; D gene ambiguous. Trimming removed 0 bases from V and 2 bases from J, with 10 bases in between. CDR1 SGHRS and CDR2 YFSETQ come from the germline V gene. This CDR3 has 15 residues.

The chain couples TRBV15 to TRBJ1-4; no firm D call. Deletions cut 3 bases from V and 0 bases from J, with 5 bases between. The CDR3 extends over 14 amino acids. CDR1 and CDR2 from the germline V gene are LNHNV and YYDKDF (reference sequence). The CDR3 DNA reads TGTGCCACCAGCAGTCAGCCAACTAATGAAAAACTGTTTTTT. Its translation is CATSSQPTNEKLFF.

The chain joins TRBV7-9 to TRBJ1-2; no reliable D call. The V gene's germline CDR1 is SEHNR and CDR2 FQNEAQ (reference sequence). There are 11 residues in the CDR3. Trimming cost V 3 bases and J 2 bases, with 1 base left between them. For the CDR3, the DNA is TGTGCCAGCAGCTTCAACTATGGCTACACCTTC. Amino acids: CASSFNYGYTF.

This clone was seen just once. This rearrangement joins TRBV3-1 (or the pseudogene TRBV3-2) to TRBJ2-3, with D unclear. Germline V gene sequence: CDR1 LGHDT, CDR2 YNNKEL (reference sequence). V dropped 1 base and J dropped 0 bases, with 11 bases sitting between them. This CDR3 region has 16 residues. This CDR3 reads CASSQASGASTDTQYF. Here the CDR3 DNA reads TGTGCCAGCAGCCAAGCGTCTGGCGCCAGCACAGATACGCAGTATTTT.

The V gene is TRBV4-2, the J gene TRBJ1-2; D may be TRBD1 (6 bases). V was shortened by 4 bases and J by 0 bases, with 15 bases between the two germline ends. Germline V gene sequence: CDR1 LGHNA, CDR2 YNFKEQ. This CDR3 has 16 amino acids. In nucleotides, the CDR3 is TGTGCCAGCAGCCCCATGTCCGGGACACCTAACTATGGCTACACCTTC. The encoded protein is CASSPMSGTPNYGYTF.

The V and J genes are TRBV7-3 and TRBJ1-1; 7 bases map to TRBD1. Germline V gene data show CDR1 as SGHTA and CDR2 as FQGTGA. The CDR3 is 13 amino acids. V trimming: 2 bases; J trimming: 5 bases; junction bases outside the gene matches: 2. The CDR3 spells CASSLGGQTEAFF. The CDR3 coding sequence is TGTGCCAGCAGCTTAGGGGGACAGACTGAAGCTTTCTTT.

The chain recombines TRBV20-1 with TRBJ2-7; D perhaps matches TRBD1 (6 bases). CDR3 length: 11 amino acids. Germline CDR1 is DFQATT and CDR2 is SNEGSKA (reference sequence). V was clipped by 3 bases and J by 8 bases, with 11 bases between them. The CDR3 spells CSASAGEQQYF. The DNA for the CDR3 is TGCAGTGCTAGTGCAGGGGAACAGCAGTACTTC.

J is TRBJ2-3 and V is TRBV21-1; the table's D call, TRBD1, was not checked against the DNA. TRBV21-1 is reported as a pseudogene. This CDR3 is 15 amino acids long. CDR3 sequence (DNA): TGTGCCAGCAGCAAACGGGGACAGGGCACAGATACGCAGTATTTT. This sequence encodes CASSKRGQGTDTQYF.

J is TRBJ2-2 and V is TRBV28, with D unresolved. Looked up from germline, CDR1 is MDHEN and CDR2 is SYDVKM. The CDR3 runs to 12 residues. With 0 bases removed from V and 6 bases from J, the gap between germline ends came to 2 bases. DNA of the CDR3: TGTGCCAGCAGTTTATGGTCCGGGGAGCTGTTTTTT. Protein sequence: CASSLWSGELFF.

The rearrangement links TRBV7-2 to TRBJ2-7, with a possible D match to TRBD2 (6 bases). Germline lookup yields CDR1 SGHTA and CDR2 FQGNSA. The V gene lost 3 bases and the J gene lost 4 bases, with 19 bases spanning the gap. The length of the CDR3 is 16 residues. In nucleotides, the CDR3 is TGTGCCAGCAGCTTCTCCGGGACTGGCAGTGGGTACGAGCAGTACTTC. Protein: CASSFSGTGSGYEQYF.

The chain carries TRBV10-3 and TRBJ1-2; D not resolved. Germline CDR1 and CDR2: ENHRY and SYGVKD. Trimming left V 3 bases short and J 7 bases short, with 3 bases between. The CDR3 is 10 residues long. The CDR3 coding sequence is TGTGCCATCAGTGAAGGTGGCTACACCTTC. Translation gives CAISEGGYTF.

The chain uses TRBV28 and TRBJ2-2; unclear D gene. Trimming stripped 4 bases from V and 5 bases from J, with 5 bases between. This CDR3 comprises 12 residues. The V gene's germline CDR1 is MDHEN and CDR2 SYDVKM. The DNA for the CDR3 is TGTGCCAGCAGTTCAAGAACCGGGGAGCTGTTTTTT. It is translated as CASSSRTGELFF.

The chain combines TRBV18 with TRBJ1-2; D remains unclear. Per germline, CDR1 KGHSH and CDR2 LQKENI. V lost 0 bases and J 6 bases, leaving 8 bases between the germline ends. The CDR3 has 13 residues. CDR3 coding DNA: TGTGCCAGCTCACCACCCGCCTGGGATGGCTACACCTTC. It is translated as CASSPPAWDGYTF.